This TCR beta chain came from a study of blood T cell repertoires in COVID-19. Study-level background: COVID-19 samples, acute and convalescent, were from the United States, Italy and Spain.

In the source study's methods: For nucleated cells, counts were estimated from reference gene primer amplification. Sequencing used immunoSEQ multiplex PCR; TCRdb keeps in-frame clones, though not all of them. The DNA was the basis for D and trimming; V, J and clone size are from that table. The sample lists more than 450,000 clones, 87% occurring once. All enrollees were roughly 18 to 89 years old and from around 25 US areas. Resolution of symptoms, clearance, or two negative PCRs was present in recovered Cohort 3 donors. Germline V gene lookup returns CDR1 SNHLY and CDR2 FYNNEI. The CDR3 spans 13 residues. The junction had 3 bases not matched to a gene; V was cut back by 8 bases and J by 2 bases.

The chain links TRBV2 to TRBJ1-5; 7 bases line up with TRBD1. This TCR came from a woman under 30 who had recovered from COVID-19. The material sequenced was PBMCs or T cells enriched from blood (not recorded which). Written as DNA, the CDR3 is TGTGCCAGCCACGGACAGGGCAATCAGCCCCAGCATTTT. Amino acid sequence: CASHGQGNQPQHF.